A selection of T cell receptor beta chains follows, all from one sample in a study of T cell changes during pregnancy in multiple sclerosis. The assay was immunoSEQ multiplex PCR, and TCRdb's table has in-frame clones only and misses some. The table shows more than 85,000 clones, with around 94% occurring only once. The sequencing used peripheral blood, collected after pregnancy. Receptor source: a female donor in good health, enrolled as a control in a pregnancy study. Each CDR3 is given with its conserved first and last residue. A D gene is named only where the DNA matches it firmly.

j_call: TRBJ2-3; v_call: TRBV29-1; d_call: TRBD1; cdr3_nt: TGCAGCGTACTACCTACCCAGGCAGGGGGCTTGGCAGATACGCAGTATTTT; cdr3_aa: CSVLPTQAGGLADTQYF
j_call: TRBJ2-1; v_call: TRBV5-1; d_call: TRBD2; cdr3_nt: TGCGCCAGCACGACTAGCGGGGGCTACAATGAGCAGTTCTTC; cdr3_aa: CASTTSGGYNEQFF
j_call: TRBJ2-7; v_call: TRBV6-4; d_call: TRBD1; cdr3_nt: TGTGCCAGCAGTGACGGGACAGGGGGCTACGAGCAGTACTTC; cdr3_aa: CASSDGTGGYEQYF
j_call: TRBJ2-7; v_call: TRBV29-1; d_call: TRBD1; cdr3_nt: TGCAGCGTCGTGAAGGGACAGCCAAACTACGAGCAGTACTTC; cdr3_aa: CSVVKGQPNYEQYF
j_call: TRBJ2-3; v_call: TRBV19; d_call: TRBD1; cdr3_nt: TGTGCCAGTAGCGGCCGAGGGACAGGGGAGTCGACAGATACGCAGTATTTT; cdr3_aa: CASSGRGTGESTDTQYF
j_call: TRBJ2-1; v_call: TRBV2; d_call: TRBD1; cdr3_nt: TGTGCCAGCAGCCGGTCGGGACAGGTTGCCTACAATGAGCAGTTCTTC; cdr3_aa: CASSRSGQVAYNEQFF
j_call: TRBJ2-7; v_call: TRBV7-9; d_call: TRBD2; cdr3_nt: TGTGCCAGCAGCTTAGCCCCTAGCGGCTACGAGCAGTACTTC; cdr3_aa: CASSLAPSGYEQYF
j_call: TRBJ2-1; v_call: TRBV27; d_call: TRBD2; cdr3_nt: TGTGCCAGCAGTTGGGGACTAGAGACCTCCTACAATGAGCAGTTCTTC; cdr3_aa: CASSWGLETSYNEQFF
j_call: TRBJ1-4; v_call: TRBV2; d_call: NA; cdr3_nt: TGTGCCAGCAGTGCGGGCAGGGCTAATGAAAAACTGTTTTTT; cdr3_aa: CASSAGRANEKLFF
j_call: TRBJ2-1; v_call: TRBV4-2; d_call: NA; cdr3_nt: TGTGCCAGCAGCCTAAACAGTGCAGAGTTTAGGTCCCCCTACAATGAGCAGTTCTTC; cdr3_aa: CASSLNSAEFRSPYNEQFF
j_call: TRBJ2-7; v_call: TRBV10-3; d_call: TRBD1; cdr3_nt: TGTGCCATCACCACAGGGGAGCCCTACGAGCAGTACTTC; cdr3_aa: CAITTGEPYEQYF
j_call: TRBJ2-5; v_call: TRBV28; d_call: TRBD2; cdr3_nt: TGTGCCAGCACCAAATGGACTAGCGGGGTCCAAGAGACCCAGTACTTC; cdr3_aa: CASTKWTSGVQETQYF
j_call: TRBJ2-3; v_call: TRBV7-9; d_call: NA; cdr3_nt: TGTGCCAGCAGCTTAGCGGGAGCAGATACGCAGTATTTT; cdr3_aa: CASSLAGADTQYF
j_call: TRBJ2-5; v_call: TRBV7-9; d_call: NA; cdr3_nt: TGTGCCAGCCCCCCGGAGGCCTCCAGGGAGACCCAGTACTTC; cdr3_aa: CASPPEASRETQYF
j_call: TRBJ2-3; v_call: TRBV29-1; d_call: NA; cdr3_nt: TGCAGCGTTGAAGATCGGCCCTCGTGGGAGCCGAGCACAGATACGCAGTATTTT; cdr3_aa: CSVEDRPSWEPSTDTQYF
j_call: TRBJ2-7; v_call: TRBV28; d_call: TRBD1; cdr3_nt: TGTGCCAGCTCCGGGACAGCCTACGAGCAGTACTTC; cdr3_aa: CASSGTAYEQYF
j_call: TRBJ2-5; v_call: TRBV28; d_call: TRBD2; cdr3_nt: TGTGCCAGCAGTTCCTCCGGGACTAGGCAGAAGACCCAGTACTTC; cdr3_aa: CASSSSGTRQKTQYF
j_call: TRBJ2-2; v_call: TRBV4-2; d_call: TRBD2; cdr3_nt: TGTGCCAGCAGGGCCGGGACTAGAATCACCGGGGAGCTGTTTTTT; cdr3_aa: CASRAGTRITGELFF